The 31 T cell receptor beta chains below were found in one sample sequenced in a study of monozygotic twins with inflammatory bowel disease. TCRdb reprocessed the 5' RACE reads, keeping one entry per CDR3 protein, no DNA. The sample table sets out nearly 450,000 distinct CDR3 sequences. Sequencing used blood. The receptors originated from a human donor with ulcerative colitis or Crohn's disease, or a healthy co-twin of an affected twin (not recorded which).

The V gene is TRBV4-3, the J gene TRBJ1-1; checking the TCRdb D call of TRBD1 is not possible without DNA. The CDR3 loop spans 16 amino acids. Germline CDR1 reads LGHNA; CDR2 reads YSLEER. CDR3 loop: CASSQGGLLGGTEAFF.

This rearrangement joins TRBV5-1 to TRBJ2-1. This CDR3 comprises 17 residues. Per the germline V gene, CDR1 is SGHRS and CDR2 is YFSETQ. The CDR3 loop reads CASSPLDGNPLWNEQFF.

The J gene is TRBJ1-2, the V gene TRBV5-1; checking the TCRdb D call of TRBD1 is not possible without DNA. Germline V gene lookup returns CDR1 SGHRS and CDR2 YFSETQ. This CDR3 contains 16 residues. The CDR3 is CASSSPGQEELYGYTF.

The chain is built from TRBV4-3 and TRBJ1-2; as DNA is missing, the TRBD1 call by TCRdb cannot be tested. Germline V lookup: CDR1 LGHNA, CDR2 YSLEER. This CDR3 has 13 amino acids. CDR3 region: CASSQDRGGGYTF.

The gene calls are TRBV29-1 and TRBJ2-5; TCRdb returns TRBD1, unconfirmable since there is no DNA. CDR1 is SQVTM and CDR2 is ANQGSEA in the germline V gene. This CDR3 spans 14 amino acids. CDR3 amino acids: CSGMTGIRQETQYF. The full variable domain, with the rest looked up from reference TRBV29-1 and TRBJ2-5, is SAVISQKPSRDICQRGTSLTIQCQVDSQVTMMFWYRQQPGQSLTLIATANQGSEATYESGFVIDKFPISRPNLTFSTLTVSNMSPEDSSIYLCSGMTGIRQETQYFGPGTRLLVL.

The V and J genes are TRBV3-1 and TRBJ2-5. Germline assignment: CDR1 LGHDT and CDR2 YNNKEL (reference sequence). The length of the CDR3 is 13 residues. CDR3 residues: CASSQWQEETQYF.

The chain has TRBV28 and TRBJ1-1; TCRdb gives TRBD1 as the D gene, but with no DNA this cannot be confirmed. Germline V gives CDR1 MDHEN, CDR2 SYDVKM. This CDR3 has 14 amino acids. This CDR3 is CASSSPPGPTSGFF. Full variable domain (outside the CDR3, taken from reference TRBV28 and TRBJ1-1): DVKVTQSSRYLVKRTGEKVFLECVQDMDHENMFWYRQDPGLGLRLIYFSYDVKMKEKGDIPEGYSVSREKKERFSLILESASTNQTSMYLCASSSPPGPTSGFFGQGTRLTVV.

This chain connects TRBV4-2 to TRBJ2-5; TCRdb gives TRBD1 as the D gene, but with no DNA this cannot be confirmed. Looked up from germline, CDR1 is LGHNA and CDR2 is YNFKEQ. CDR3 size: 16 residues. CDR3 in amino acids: CASSQDGTGPQETQYF.

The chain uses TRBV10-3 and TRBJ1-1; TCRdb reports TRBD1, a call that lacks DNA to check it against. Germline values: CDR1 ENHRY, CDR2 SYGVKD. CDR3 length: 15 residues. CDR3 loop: CAISNNNREADRAFF.

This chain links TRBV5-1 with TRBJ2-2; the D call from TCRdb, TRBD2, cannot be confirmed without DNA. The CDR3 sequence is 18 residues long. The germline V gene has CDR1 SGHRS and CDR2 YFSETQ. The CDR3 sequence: CASSLRFSGGPNTGELFF.

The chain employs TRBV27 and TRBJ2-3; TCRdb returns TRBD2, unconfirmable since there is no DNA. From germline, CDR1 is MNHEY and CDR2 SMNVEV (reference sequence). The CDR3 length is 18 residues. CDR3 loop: CASSRSPPSGTSTDTQYF.

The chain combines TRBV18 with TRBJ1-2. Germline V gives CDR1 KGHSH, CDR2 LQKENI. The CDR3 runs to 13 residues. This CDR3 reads CASSRTDNYGYTF.

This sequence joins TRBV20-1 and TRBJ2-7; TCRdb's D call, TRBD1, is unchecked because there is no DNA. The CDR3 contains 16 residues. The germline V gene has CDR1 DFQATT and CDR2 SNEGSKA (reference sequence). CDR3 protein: CSASGNRDRNSYEQYF.

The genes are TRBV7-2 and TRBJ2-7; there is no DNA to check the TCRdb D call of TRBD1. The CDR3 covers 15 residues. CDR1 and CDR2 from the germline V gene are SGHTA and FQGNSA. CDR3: CASSLTGTGPYEQYF.

CDR3 sequence reads: CASSPTTGTGQPQHF. This chain connects TRBV5-1 to TRBJ1-5; TCRdb proposes TRBD1, but this gene call is untestable without DNA. In germline, CDR1 is SGHRS, CDR2 YFSETQ. The CDR3 length is 15 residues.

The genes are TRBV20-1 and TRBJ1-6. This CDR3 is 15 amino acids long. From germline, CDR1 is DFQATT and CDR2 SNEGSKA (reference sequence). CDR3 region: CSARAKELYNSPLHF.

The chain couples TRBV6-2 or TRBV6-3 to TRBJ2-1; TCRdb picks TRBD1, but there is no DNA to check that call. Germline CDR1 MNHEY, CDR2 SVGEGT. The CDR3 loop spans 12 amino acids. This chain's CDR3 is CASSYSMGGQFF.

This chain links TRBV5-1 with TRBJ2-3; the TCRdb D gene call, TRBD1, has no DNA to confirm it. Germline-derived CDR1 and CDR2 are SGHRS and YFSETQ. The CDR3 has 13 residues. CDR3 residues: CASSSTPGDTQYF.

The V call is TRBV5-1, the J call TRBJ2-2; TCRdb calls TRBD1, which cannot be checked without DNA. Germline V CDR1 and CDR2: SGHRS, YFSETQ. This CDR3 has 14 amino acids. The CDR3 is CASSRQGATGELFF.

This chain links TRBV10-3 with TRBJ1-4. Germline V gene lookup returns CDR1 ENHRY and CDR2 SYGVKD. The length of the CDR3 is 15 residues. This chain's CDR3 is CAISPTKAAGEKLFF.

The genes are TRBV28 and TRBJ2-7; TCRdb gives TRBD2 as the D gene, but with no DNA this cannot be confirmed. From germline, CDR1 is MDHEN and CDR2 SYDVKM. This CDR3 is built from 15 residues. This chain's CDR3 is CASSLAGIIQYEQYF.

The CDR3 sequence: CASLTGKLTKNIQYF. The chain carries TRBV28 and TRBJ2-4; TCRdb lists TRBD1, though no DNA is available to test this call. The CDR3 consists of 15 residues. CDR1 MDHEN and CDR2 SYDVKM come from the germline V gene.

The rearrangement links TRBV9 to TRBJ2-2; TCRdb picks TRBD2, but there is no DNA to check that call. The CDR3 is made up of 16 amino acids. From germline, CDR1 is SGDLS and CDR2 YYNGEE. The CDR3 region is CASSESTSLSTGELFF. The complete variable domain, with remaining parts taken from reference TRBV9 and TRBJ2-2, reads DSGVTQTPKHLITATGQRVTLRCSPRSGDLSVYWYQQSLDQGLQFLIQYYNGEERAKGNILERFSAQQFPDLHSELNLSSLELGDSALYFCASSESTSLSTGELFFGEGSRLTVL.

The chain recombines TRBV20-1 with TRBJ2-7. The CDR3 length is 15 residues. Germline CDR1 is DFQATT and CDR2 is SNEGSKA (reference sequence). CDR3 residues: CSAREIEEGSYEQYF.

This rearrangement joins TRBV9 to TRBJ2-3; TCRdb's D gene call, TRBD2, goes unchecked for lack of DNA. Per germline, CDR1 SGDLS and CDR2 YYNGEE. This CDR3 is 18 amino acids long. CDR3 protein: CASSVDEGLGRSTDTQYF.

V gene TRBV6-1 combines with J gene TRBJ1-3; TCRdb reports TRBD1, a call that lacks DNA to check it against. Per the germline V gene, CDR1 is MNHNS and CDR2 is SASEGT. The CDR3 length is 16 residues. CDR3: CASSLAQGSWGNTIYF.

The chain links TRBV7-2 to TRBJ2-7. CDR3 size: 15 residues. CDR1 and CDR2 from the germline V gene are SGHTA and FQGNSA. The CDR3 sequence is CASSRAGLSPYEQYF. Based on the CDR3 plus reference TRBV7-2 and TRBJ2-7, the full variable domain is GAGVSQSPSNKVTEKGKDVELRCDPISGHTALYWYRQSLGQGLEFLIYFQGNSAPDKSGLPSDRFSAERTGGSVSTLTIQRTQQEDSAVYLCASSRAGLSPYEQYFGPGTRLTVT.

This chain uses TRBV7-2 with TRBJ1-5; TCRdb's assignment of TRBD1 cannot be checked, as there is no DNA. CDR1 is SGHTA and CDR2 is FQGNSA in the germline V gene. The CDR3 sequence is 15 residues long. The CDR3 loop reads CASSSWTGGGQPQHF.

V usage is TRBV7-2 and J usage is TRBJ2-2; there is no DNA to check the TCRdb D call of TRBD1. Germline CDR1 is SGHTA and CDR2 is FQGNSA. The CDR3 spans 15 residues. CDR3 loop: CASREGQGRAGELFF. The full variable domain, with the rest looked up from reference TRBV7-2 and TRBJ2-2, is GAGVSQSPSNKVTEKGKDVELRCDPISGHTALYWYRQSLGQGLEFLIYFQGNSAPDKSGLPSDRFSAERTGGSVSTLTIQRTQQEDSAVYLCASREGQGRAGELFFGEGSRLTVL.

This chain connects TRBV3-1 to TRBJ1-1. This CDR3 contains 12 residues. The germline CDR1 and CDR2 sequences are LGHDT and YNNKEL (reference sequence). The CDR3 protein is CASSPQAGEAFF.

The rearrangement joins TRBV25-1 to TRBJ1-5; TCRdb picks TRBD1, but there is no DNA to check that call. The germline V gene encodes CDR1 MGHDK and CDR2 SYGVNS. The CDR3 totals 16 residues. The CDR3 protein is CASSAPGRGSNQPQHF.